Listed below are T cell receptor beta chains from one sample, sequenced in a study of T cell responses to AZD1222 COVID-19 vaccine. Sequencing was performed with immunoSEQ multiplex PCR; in TCRdb, only in-frame clones are kept and a portion is missing. The sample gives about 79,000 clones, 90% to 95% of which show up once; approximately 7% is in the top ten. This material consisted of peripheral blood, taken on day 0 of MenACWY control vaccination. The receptors originated from an adult in good health. CDR3s include the opening cysteine and the closing phenylalanine or tryptophan. Each record gives: J gene, clone size, V gene, D gene, CDR3 DNA, CDR3 protein. D genes are given only for firm matches. Clone size is not always given. Where it is, it says once, few, many or a class for expanded clones.

TRBJ1-2 | . | TRBV28 | TRBD1 | TGTGCCAGCAGGACAGGGGGGGCTAACTATGGCTACACCTTC | CASRTGGANYGYTF
TRBJ1-6 | . | TRBV30 | . | TGTGCCTGGAGGGACAGAAATAATTCACCCCTCCACTTT | CAWRDRNNSPLHF
TRBJ1-6 | once | TRBV7-3 | . | TGTGCCAGCAGCAAGGATTTGGTTTCACCCCTCCACTTT | CASSKDLVSPLHF
TRBJ2-7 | . | TRBV7-9 | TRBD1 | TGTGCCAGCAGCCTGGACAGGGAGGCCTACGAGCAGTACTTC | CASSLDREAYEQYF
TRBJ2-7 | . | TRBV12-3/TRBV12-4 | . | TGTGCCAGCAGTTTGACAGCTTCCTACGAGCAGTACTTC | CASSLTASYEQYF
TRBJ2-7 | . | TRBV5-4 | . | TGTGCCAGCAGCTTGGCCAACACCTACGAGCAGTACTTC | CASSLANTYEQYF
TRBJ1-5 | . | TRBV24-1 | . | TGTGCCACCGAGGACACCCCCAAGGATAGCAATCAGCCCCAGCATTTT | CATEDTPKDSNQPQHF
TRBJ1-5 | . | TRBV30 | . | TGTGCCTGGAGTGTACCAGGCCAGCCCCAGCATTTT | CAWSVPGQPQHF
TRBJ2-5 | . | TRBV25-1 | . | TGTGCCAGCAGCCTACAAGAGACCCAGTACTTC | CASSLQETQYF
TRBJ1-4 | . | TRBV5-1 | TRBD1 | TGCGCCAGCAGCTCCGGACAGGCCGAGGAGGAAAAACTGTTTTTT | CASSSGQAEEEKLFF
TRBJ1-4 | . | TRBV7-9 | TRBD1 | TGTGCCAGCAGCACACAGGGGAGGGGGGATGAAAAACTGTTTTTT | CASSTQGRGDEKLFF
TRBJ2-3 | . | TRBV10-3 | . | TGTGCCATCAGTGAGTCCTTTAGGACAGTCCCGGATACGCAGTATTTT | CAISESFRTVPDTQYF
TRBJ2-1 | . | TRBV9 | . | TGTGCCAGCAGCGTAGGTATGGATGAGCAGTTCTTC | CASSVGMDEQFF
TRBJ2-1 | . | TRBV9 | . | TGTGCCAGCAGCCCCTTTGCCAGCTCCTACAATGAGCAGTTCTTC | CASSPFASSYNEQFF
TRBJ2-1 | . | TRBV27 | TRBD2 | TGTGCCAGCACCCCGTCGGGGACTAGCGGCTACAATGAGCAGTTCTTC | CASTPSGTSGYNEQFF
TRBJ2-3 | . | TRBV4-1 | TRBD2 | TGCGCCAGCAGCCAAGAGCCGGGCGGGAGGTTAGATACGCAGTATTTT | CASSQEPGGRLDTQYF
TRBJ1-2 | . | TRBV19 | . | TGTGCCACCGGGGCTCGGTATGGCTACACCTTC | CATGARYGYTF
TRBJ2-4 | . | TRBV28 | . | TGTGCCAGCAGTTTATCGTCGGGACTCGTGTACTTC | CASSLSSGLVYF
TRBJ1-1 | . | TRBV27 | . | TGTGCCAGCAGTTTAGCTTTCGGACTGAACACTGAAGCTTTCTTT | CASSLAFGLNTEAFF
TRBJ2-1 | . | TRBV3-1/TRBV3-2 | TRBD2 | TGTGCCAGCTCGATACATACGGGACTAGCCGTCGACAATGAGCAGTTCTTC | CASSIHTGLAVDNEQFF
TRBJ1-1 | . | TRBV12-3/TRBV12-4 | . | TGTGCCAGCAGTTTAGTAGCTGGGATTGAAGCTTTCTTT | CASSLVAGIEAFF
TRBJ2-1 | . | TRBV19 | . | TGTGCCAGTAGTGGTGGGGGGGCTGTATCCTACAATGAGCAGTTCTTC | CASSGGGAVSYNEQFF
TRBJ2-7 | . | TRBV3-1/TRBV3-2 | . | TGTGCCAGCAGCCTCAGCGGCGAGCAGTACTTC | CASSLSGEQYF
TRBJ2-1 | . | TRBV27 | . | TGTGCCAGCAGGGGCCGGCCTGGGCAGCAAGAGCAGTTCTTC | CASRGRPGQQEQFF
TRBJ2-5 | . | TRBV7-2 | . | TGTGCCAGCAGCTTAAATCGCCAACTGGGACTCCGGTACCAAGAGACCCAGTACTTC | CASSLNRQLGLRYQETQYF
TRBJ2-1 | few | TRBV7-8 | TRBD2 | TGTGCCAGCAGCTTAGAGAGCGGGGGCTACAATGAGCAGTTCTTC | CASSLESGGYNEQFF
TRBJ1-2 | once | TRBV28 | . | TGTGCCAGCAGCCTCACCCACTATGGCTACACCTTC | CASSLTHYGYTF
TRBJ2-1 | . | TRBV6-5 | TRBD2 | TGTGCCAGCAGCGTCGGGGGGAGCTCCTACAATGAGCAGTTCTTC | CASSVGGSSYNEQFF
TRBJ1-6 | . | TRBV6-5 | TRBD1 | TGTGCCAGCAGCACAGGGGCGAATAATTCACCCCTCCACTTT | CASSTGANNSPLHF
TRBJ2-2 | . | TRBV12-3/TRBV12-4 | . | TGTGCCAGCAGTTCCCTAGCTTTGGGGGAGCTGTTTTTT | CASSSLALGELFF
TRBJ1-5 | once | TRBV28 | . | TGTGCCAGCAGTTTAAAAGGGGCGGGCAATCAGCCCCAGCATTTT | CASSLKGAGNQPQHF
TRBJ2-3 | . | TRBV28 | . | TGTGCCAGCAGTTTTCAGGGTAGAGATACGCAGTATTTT | CASSFQGRDTQYF
TRBJ2-5 | . | TRBV10-3 | TRBD1 | TGTGCCATCGGCGACAGGGAAGAGACCCAGTACTTC | CAIGDREETQYF
TRBJ2-7 | . | TRBV28 | . | TGTGCCAGCACGGAGCAGGGTTACGAGCAGTACTTC | CASTEQGYEQYF
TRBJ2-1 | . | TRBV19 | TRBD2 | TGTGCCAGTAGTCAGACTAGCGGGACCAACAATGAGCAGTTCTTC | CASSQTSGTNNEQFF
TRBJ1-2 | . | TRBV7-5 | . | TGTGTCAGAAGCAAATGGACAGAAGAGGATGGCTACACCTTC | CVRSKWTEEDGYTF
TRBJ2-1 | once | TRBV29-1 | . | TGCAGCGTGCATGGGGGGAGTAATGAGCAGTTCTTC | CSVHGGSNEQFF
TRBJ1-1 | . | TRBV2 | TRBD1 | TGTGCCAGCAGCACAGGTAGGACAGGGTTACCTGAAGCTTTCTTT | CASSTGRTGLPEAFF
TRBJ2-3 | . | TRBV7-2 | TRBD2 | TGTGCCAGCAGCTTACTACGGCGGGGGGGCAAAGATACGCAGTATTTT | CASSLLRRGGKDTQYF
TRBJ2-3 | . | TRBV2 | . | TGTGCCAGCAGTGGGAACACAGATACGCAGTATTTT | CASSGNTDTQYF
TRBJ2-5 | . | TRBV3-1/TRBV3-2 | TRBD2 | TGTGCCAGCAGTCCACCCGGACAGAGACTAGCGGGGGGACCAGAGACCCAGTACTTC | CASSPPGQRLAGGPETQYF
TRBJ1-5 | . | TRBV12-3/TRBV12-4 | . | TGTGCCAGCAGGGAGGTCGAAAATCAGCCCCAGCATTTT | CASREVENQPQHF